This T cell receptor (beta chain) was observed in a study of Ad26.COV2.S vaccination and SARS-CoV-2 variants. Sample treatment: some 20 received Ad26.COV2.S at low or high dose, single or two shots; 5 received placebo; per-sample allocation not given. Samples were taken on day 63 after the first vaccine or placebo injection. Within Boston, the person who donated was an adult of 18-55 years. TCRdb keeps only in-frame clones here, not all; method: immunoSEQ multiplex PCR. Among about 320,000 clones listed, roughly 88% were seen once. This receptor was obtained from a person between 18 and 59 years old who received the Ad26.COV2.S COVID-19 vaccine or a placebo. This sample comprised peripheral blood, obtained in a trial of Ad26.COV2.S vaccine versus placebo.

The CDR3, as DNA: TGTGCCAGCAGTGAAGATCTCACAGGGCATGGAAACACCATATATTTT. Its protein product is CASSEDLTGHGNTIYF. V and J are TRBV6-1 and TRBJ1-3, with D possibly matching TRBD1 (6 bases). Germline lookup yields CDR1 MNHNS and CDR2 SASEGT. The CDR3 totals 16 residues. Trimming took off 1 base at V and 3 bases at J, with 13 bases between the two ends.